This TCR beta chain was recovered during a study of T cell responses to AZD1222 COVID-19 vaccine. V gave up 3 bases and J gave up 1 base, with 7 bases separating them. Per germline, CDR1 MDHEN and CDR2 SYDVKM. The CDR3 totals 14 residues. This clone has only a few counts. The table came from immunoSEQ multiplex PCR; TCRdb's copy has only in-frame clones and leaves some out. This sample has about 150,000 clones, with about 87% found just once. The sequenced sample was peripheral blood, obtained 28 days after the second AZD1222 dose. V and J are TRBV28 and TRBJ1-5; no clear D. The TCR sequence derives from an adult who received the AZD1222 COVID-19 vaccine. The chain's CDR3 is CASSFRGSNQPQHF. The CDR3 DNA sequence: TGTGCCAGCAGTTTTCGGGGAAGCAATCAGCCCCAGCATTTT.